This entry lists 25 T cell receptor beta chains sequenced from one sample in a study of patients and donors after allogeneic stem cell transplantation. MiXCR was run by TCRdb on the RT-PCR reads, yielding one entry per CDR3 protein. This table holds approximately 170,000 distinct CDR3 sequences, about 24% found once. The sequenced sample consisted of blood, either unsorted or a sorted T cell fraction (not recorded which). The receptors were gathered from a human donor who was either an allogeneic HSCT recipient or a stem cell or donor lymphocyte infusion donor (not recorded which). It is not recorded whose cells these are; they may come from a transplant donor.

The chain links TRBV12-3 or TRBV12-4 to TRBJ2-2; D may be TRBD1 (6 bases). The length of the CDR3 is 16 residues. V dropped 5 bases and J dropped 1 base, with 14 bases sitting between them. The CDR3 DNA reads TGTGCCAGCAGTCTACAGGGAAGCCGGAACACCGGGGAGCTGTTTTTT. Translating it yields CASSLQGSRNTGELFF.

The chain uses TRBV4-2 and TRBJ2-7; the D gene is possibly TRBD1 (5 bases). V was clipped by 0 bases and J by 7 bases, with 10 bases between them. This CDR3 is 13 amino acids long. CDR1 is LGHNA, CDR2 YNFKEQ, per germline. CDR3 loop: CASSQDWGGEQYF. The CDR3 DNA reads TGTGCCAGCAGCCAAGATTGGGGCGGAGAGCAGTACTTC.

The CDR3 coding sequence is TGTGCCAGCAGCTTATATGACAGGGTTAATCAGCCCCAGCATTTT. Its protein product is CASSLYDRVNQPQHF. The chain recombines TRBV5-6 with TRBJ1-5; 7 bases are shared with TRBD1. The CDR3 runs to 15 residues. Germline CDR1 is SGHDT and CDR2 is YYEEEE. Trimming took 2 bases from V and 4 from J; bases not matched to a gene: 6. The full variable domain, rest sourced from reference TRBV5-6 and TRBJ1-5, is DAGVTQSPTHLIKTRGQQVTLRCSPKSGHDTVSWYQQALGQGPQFIFQYYEEEERQRGNFPDRFSGHQFPNYSSELNVNALLLGDSALYLCASSLYDRVNQPQHFGDGTRLSIL.

This clonotype occurred once. The genes are TRBV6-1 and TRBJ1-1; 8 positions match TRBD1. Germline-derived CDR1 and CDR2 are MNHNS and SASEGT. This CDR3 has 16 residues. V lost 6 bases, J lost 3 bases, and 12 bases stayed unmatched. The CDR3 spells CASSNPWTGSHTEAFF. For the CDR3, the DNA is TGTGCCAGCAGCAACCCTTGGACAGGGTCCCACACTGAAGCTTTCTTT.

This clonotype was counted at least ten times. The chain combines TRBV4-3 with TRBJ1-6; no firm D call. V was cut by 0 bases and J by 7 bases, with 7 bases left in between. Germline V gives CDR1 LGHNA, CDR2 YSLEER. The CDR3 is 14 amino acids. This CDR3 reads CASSQDLGNSPLHF. The CDR3 coding sequence is TGCGCCAGCAGCCAAGACCTGGGGAATTCACCCCTCCACTTT.

The chain combines TRBV21-1 with TRBJ2-7; the table assigns TRBD1, which was not confirmed against the DNA. TRBV21-1 has pseudogene status. The CDR3 consists of 16 residues. DNA of the CDR3: TGTGCCAGCAGCAAGGACAGGTTCCACGGAGTCTACGAGCAGTACTTC. Protein product: CASSKDRFHGVYEQYF.

This clonotype occurred many times. The V call is TRBV5-6, the J call TRBJ1-1; tentative D call: TRBD1 (5 bases). The germline V gene has CDR1 SGHDT and CDR2 YYEEEE. The CDR3 has 15 amino acids. The V end was cut by 2 bases, the J end by 1 base, with 12 bases between. The CDR3 loop reads CASSFGLGQNTEAFF. The CDR3 nucleotides are TGTGCCAGCAGCTTTGGACTTGGACAGAACACTGAAGCTTTCTTT.

The CDR3 DNA reads as TGTGCCAGCAGTCCCCTCAGTCCAATGAGCTCCTACGAGCAGTACTTC. Its translation: CASSPLSPMSSYEQYF. The chain joins TRBV12-3 or TRBV12-4 to TRBJ2-7; no clear D. The CDR3 is 16 amino acids. V lost 5 bases and J lost 0, with 17 bases in between.

There are many counts of this clonotype. This chain uses TRBV5-1 with TRBJ1-6; D is ambiguous. From germline, CDR1 is SGHRS and CDR2 YFSETQ. The V end was cut by 4 bases, the J end by 8 bases, with 10 bases between. The CDR3 runs 13 residues. CDR3 loop: CASSKWWDSPLHF. The CDR3 DNA reads as TGCGCCAGCAGCAAATGGTGGGATTCACCCCTCCACTTT.

The chain combines TRBV12-3 or TRBV12-4 with TRBJ2-1; unclear D gene. Trimming stripped 6 bases from V and 0 bases from J, with 12 bases between. CDR3 length: 15 residues. CDR3 nucleotide sequence: TGTGCCAGCAGGGCGGCTGGGCGCTCCTACAATGAGCAGTTCTTC. Its protein product is CASRAAGRSYNEQFF.

This clonotype was counted ten times or more. The V and J genes are TRBV29-1 and TRBJ1-1; 9 bases match TRBD1. The germline gives CDR1 SQVTM, CDR2 ANQGSEA. CDR3 length: 16 residues. Trimming cost V 6 bases and J 5 bases; bases outside gene matches: 16. CDR3: CSVEMWGQGYITEAFF. CDR3 DNA: TGCAGCGTCGAGATGTGGGGACAGGGTTATATTACTGAAGCTTTCTTT.

The chain has TRBV24-1 and TRBJ2-3; D is tentatively TRBD1 or TRBD2 (6 bases each). This CDR3 has 13 amino acids. The V gene lost 10 bases and the J gene lost 0 bases, with 10 bases spanning the gap. CDR1 is KGHDR and CDR2 is SFDVKD in the germline V gene. CDR3 bases: TGTGCCACGGGGGGCGCTAGCACAGATACGCAGTATTTT. This codes for CATGGASTDTQYF.

Only a few counts were recorded for this clonotype. This chain connects TRBV7-2 to TRBJ1-4, with no clear D. Trimming took off 5 bases at V and 10 bases at J, with 17 bases between the two ends. Germline loops: CDR1 SGHTA, CDR2 FQGNSA. The CDR3 is made up of 14 amino acids. CDR3 nucleotide sequence: TGTGCCAGCAGCCCACATGGGCAGGTCGGAAAACTGTTTTTT. It yields the protein CASSPHGQVGKLFF.

The V and J genes are TRBV10-3 and TRBJ1-4; no definite D call. The V end lost 0 bases, the J end lost 1 base, and 6 bases lay between the germline ends. This CDR3 has 15 residues. Germline CDR1 ENHRY, CDR2 SYGVKD. Written as DNA, the CDR3 is TGTGCCATCAGTGAGTCGGGCGGAACTAATGAAAAACTGTTTTTT. It specifies CAISESGGTNEKLFF.

The chain combines TRBV27 with TRBJ2-7; possible D gene TRBD1, 6 bases. Germline V gene data show CDR1 as MNHEY and CDR2 as SMNVEV (reference sequence). Trimming took off 6 bases at V and 6 bases at J, with 21 bases between the two ends. This CDR3 spans 15 amino acids. Written as DNA, the CDR3 is TGTGCCAGCAGCCAACAGGGAACCCGCCCTCTCGAGCAGTACTTC. Protein: CASSQQGTRPLEQYF.

The chain is built from TRBV7-9 and TRBJ2-7; D might be TRBD2 (5 bases). The CDR3 covers 15 residues. Germline V gene sequence: CDR1 SEHNR, CDR2 FQNEAQ (reference sequence). Deletions cut 4 bases from V and 0 bases from J, with 13 bases between. Here the CDR3 reads CASSSIWTPSYEQYF. In nucleotides, the CDR3 is TGTGCCAGCAGCTCGATTTGGACTCCCTCCTACGAGCAGTACTTC.

The V and J genes are TRBV3-1 and TRBJ2-7; no firm D call. The DNA end favors TRBJ2-1, so the J call may be wrong. CDR3 length: 13 amino acids. Looked up from germline, CDR1 is LGHDT and CDR2 is YNNKEL (reference sequence). The CDR3 reads CASSQGQSYEQFF. The CDR3 DNA sequence: TGTGCCAGCAGCCAAGGTCAGTCCTACGAGCAGTTCTTC.

A single count supports this clonotype. The J gene is TRBJ2-2, the V gene TRBV7-6; perhaps TRBD1 as D (7 bases). This CDR3 is 18 amino acids long. V lost 2 bases, J lost 3 bases, and 19 bases lay in between. The germline gives CDR1 SGHVS, CDR2 FNYEAQ. The CDR3 nucleotides are TGTGCCAGCAGCTTAAGGGCGGGGACAGCTCTCGACACCGGGGAGCTGTTTTTT. Encoded protein: CASSLRAGTALDTGELFF.

V gene TRBV12-3 or TRBV12-4 combines with J gene TRBJ2-1, with TRBD1 as a possible D gene (6 bases). This CDR3 is 15 amino acids long. The ends were cut back, 5 bases at V and 0 bases at J, with 11 bases in the middle. CDR3 protein: CASSGQKSSYNEQFF. For the CDR3, the DNA is TGTGCCAGCAGTGGACAGAAGAGCTCCTACAATGAGCAGTTCTTC.

There are a few counts of this clonotype. V usage is TRBV4-2 and J usage is TRBJ1-1, with 7 bases that match TRBD1. Germline loops: CDR1 LGHNA, CDR2 YNFKEQ. This CDR3 is built from 19 residues. With V trimmed by 1 base and J by 1 base, 15 bases remained unmatched. The DNA of the CDR3 is TGTGCCAGCAGCCAAGCGGACAGGATAAATACCCTAAAGAACACTGAAGCTTTCTTT. Amino acids: CASSQADRINTLKNTEAFF.

This clonotype was found a few times. The chain has TRBV7-8 and TRBJ2-2; a possible D gene is TRBD1 (6 bases). The germline gives CDR1 SGHVS, CDR2 FQNEAQ. The CDR3 has 15 residues. V was trimmed by 5 bases and J by 3 bases, leaving 13 bases between them. The CDR3: CASSPLGADTGELFF. The CDR3, as DNA: TGTGCCAGCAGCCCGTTGGGGGCGGACACCGGGGAGCTGTTTTTT.

V is TRBV12-3 or TRBV12-4 and J is TRBJ1-4; D is undetermined. Trimming took off 2 bases at V and 2 bases at J, with 6 bases between the two ends. This CDR3 is 14 amino acids long. The CDR3 DNA sequence: TGTGCCAGCAGTTTATGGGAGACTAATGAAAAACTGTTTTTT. Translated, it gives CASSLWETNEKLFF.

This clonotype has more than one count but fewer than ten. The V and J genes are TRBV6-2 or TRBV6-3 and TRBJ2-5, with D hard to call. Germline CDR1 MNHEY, CDR2 SVGEGT. Trimming cost V 1 base and J 4 bases, with 1 base left between them. This CDR3 has 11 residues. Here the CDR3 reads CASSYLETQYF. The CDR3 coding sequence is TGTGCCAGCAGTTACTTAGAGACCCAGTACTTC.

Only a few counts were recorded for this clonotype. J is TRBJ2-1 and V is TRBV20-1, with no clear D. Germline V gene sequence: CDR1 DFQATT, CDR2 SNEGSKA (reference sequence). V lost 1 base and J lost 0, with 10 bases in between. The CDR3 has 15 amino acids. The CDR3 DNA reads TGCAGTGCTAGAGCGTCCAGGTTCTCCTACAATGAGCAGTTCTTC. Protein: CSARASRFSYNEQFF.

There are a few counts of this clonotype. V is TRBV7-9 and J is TRBJ2-7; a weak D match, TRBD2 (6 bases). The V gene lost 4 bases and the J gene lost 6 bases, with 10 bases spanning the gap. The germline gives CDR1 SEHNR, CDR2 FQNEAQ (reference sequence). The CDR3 loop spans 12 amino acids. CDR3 region: CASSSTSSEQYF. The CDR3 DNA reads as TGTGCCAGCAGCTCGACTAGTAGCGAGCAGTACTTC.